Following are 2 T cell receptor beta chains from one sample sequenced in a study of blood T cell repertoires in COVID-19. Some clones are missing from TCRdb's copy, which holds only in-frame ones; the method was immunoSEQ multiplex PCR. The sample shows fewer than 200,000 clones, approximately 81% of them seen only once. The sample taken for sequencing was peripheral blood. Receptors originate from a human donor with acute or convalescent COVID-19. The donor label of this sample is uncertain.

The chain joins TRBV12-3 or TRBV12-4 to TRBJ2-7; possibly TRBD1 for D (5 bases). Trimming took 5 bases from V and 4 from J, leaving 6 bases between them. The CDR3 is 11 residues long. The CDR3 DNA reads TGTGCCAGCAGTAACAGGTACGAGCAGTACTTC. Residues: CASSNRYEQYF.

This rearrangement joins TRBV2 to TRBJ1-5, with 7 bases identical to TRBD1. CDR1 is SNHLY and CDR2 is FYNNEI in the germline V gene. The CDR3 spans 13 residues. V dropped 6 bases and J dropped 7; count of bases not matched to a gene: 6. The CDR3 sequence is CASRGEGGQPQHF. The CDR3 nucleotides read TGTGCCAGCAGAGGAGAAGGGGGCCAGCCCCAGCATTTT.